The T cell receptor (beta chain) described here comes from a study of blood T cells in healthy people across ages. Germline assignment: CDR1 MNHNS and CDR2 SASEGT. Trimming left V 2 bases short and J 3 bases short, with 10 bases between. This CDR3 region has 14 residues. Through a sample-barcoded 5' primer and a J-beta primer mix, a second PCR was run for roughly 7 to 11 cycles. TCRdb fed the 5' RACE reads into MiXCR, producing one record per CDR3 protein. This table holds about 400,000 distinct CDR3 sequences, more than 45% found once. The chain carries TRBV6-1 and TRBJ1-1; D gene unclear. The receptor was isolated from a man aged 60 to 69 in good health. Source material: blood. The CDR3 region has the DNA TGTGCCAGCAGTGAACATGTGATAGACACTGAAGCTTTCTTT. Its translation: CASSEHVIDTEAFF.